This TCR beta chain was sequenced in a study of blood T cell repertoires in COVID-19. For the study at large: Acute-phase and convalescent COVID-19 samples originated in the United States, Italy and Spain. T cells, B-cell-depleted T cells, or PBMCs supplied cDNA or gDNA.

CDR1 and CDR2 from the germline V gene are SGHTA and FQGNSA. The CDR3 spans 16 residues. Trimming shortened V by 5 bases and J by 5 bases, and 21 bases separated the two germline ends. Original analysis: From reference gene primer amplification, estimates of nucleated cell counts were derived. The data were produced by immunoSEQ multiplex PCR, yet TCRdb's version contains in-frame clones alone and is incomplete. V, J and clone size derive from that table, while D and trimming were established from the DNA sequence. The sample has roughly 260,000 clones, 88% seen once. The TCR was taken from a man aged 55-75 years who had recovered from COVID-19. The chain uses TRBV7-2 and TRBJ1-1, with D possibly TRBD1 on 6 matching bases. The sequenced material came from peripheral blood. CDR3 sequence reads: CASSPIPQGRFTEAFF. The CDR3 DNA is TGTGCCAGCAGCCCGATTCCACAGGGCCGGTTTACTGAAGCTTTCTTT.